These 19 T cell receptor beta chains were sequenced from one sample in a study of blood T cells in healthy people across ages. The use of a sample-barcoded 5' primer and a J-beta primer mix characterized a second PCR of about 7 to 12 cycles. TCRdb independently ran MiXCR on the 5' RACE reads; one entry per CDR3 protein. The table records approximately 1,000,000 distinct CDR3 sequences, approximately 38% of them present only once. Sequencing input: blood. Receptor source: a man aged 18 to 29 in good health.

This clonotype was detected a few times. The chain employs TRBV27 and TRBJ2-7, with 8 positions matching TRBD2. Per germline, CDR1 MNHEY and CDR2 SMNVEV (reference sequence). Trimming cost V 4 bases and J 4 bases; bases outside gene matches: 3. The CDR3 runs to 13 residues. The CDR3 region is CASSSPGGYEQYF. The CDR3 DNA reads as TGTGCCAGCAGTTCCCCGGGGGGGTACGAGCAGTACTTC.

The chain recombines TRBV12-5 with TRBJ1-5; a weak D match, TRBD1 (5 bases). Trimming shortened V by 0 bases and J by 5 bases, and 17 bases separated the two germline ends. The germline V gene encodes CDR1 LGHNT and CDR2 FRNRAP. This CDR3 contains 17 residues. The CDR3 coding sequence is TGTGCTAGTGGTTTGGTAGGAGGAGAACCGGGGGATCAGCCCCAGCATTTT. Protein sequence: CASGLVGGEPGDQPQHF.

The CDR3 DNA reads as TGCGCCAGCAGCTTGAGTCAGAGCTACAATGAGCAGTACTTC. Translated: CASSLSQSYNEQYF. The chain is built from TRBV5-1 and TRBJ2-5, with no clear D. The germline V gene encodes CDR1 SGHRS and CDR2 YFSETQ. Deletions cut 1 base from V and 11 bases from J, with 18 bases between. The CDR3 contains 14 residues.

This clonotype showed up just a few times. This rearrangement joins TRBV7-2 to TRBJ1-2; 8 positions agree with TRBD1. The V segment lost 11 bases and the J segment 8 bases; nucleotides outside the gene matches: 22. This CDR3 spans 16 amino acids. Germline CDR1 is SGHTA and CDR2 is FQGNSA. The DNA for the CDR3 is TGTGCCTACTTCCCCCCGGACAGGGAATTTTTGGGCGGCTACACCTTC. Protein sequence: CAYFPPDREFLGGYTF.

A few counts support this clonotype. This chain connects TRBV12-3 or TRBV12-4 to TRBJ1-6; the D is unclear. V was cut by 5 bases and J by 6 bases, with 17 bases left in between. CDR3 length: 16 residues. The CDR3 region is CASSAGSAGINSPLHF. As DNA, the CDR3 is TGTGCCAGCAGTGCCGGGTCCGCTGGCATTAATTCACCCCTCCACTTT.

V is TRBV6-1 and J is TRBJ2-7; D ambiguous. With the DNA end fitting TRBJ2-5 better, the J assignment may be wrong. The CDR3 length is 16 residues. Germline V gene sequence: CDR1 MNHNS, CDR2 SASEGT. CDR3 amino acids: CASSEATSQPGETQYF. In DNA, the CDR3 is TGTGCCAGCAGTGAAGCGACATCGCAACCGGGTGAGACCCAGTACTTC.

The chain carries TRBV20-1 and TRBJ2-1; TRBD1 agrees at 7 bases. With 6 bases clipped from V and 8 bases from J, the junction kept 4 bases outside the gene matches. Germline CDR1 is DFQATT and CDR2 is SNEGSKA (reference sequence). There are 11 residues in the CDR3. The DNA for the CDR3 is TGCAGTGCAAACAGGGGCGATGAGCAGTTCTTC. Translated: CSANRGDEQFF.

This clonotype was seen many times. The rearrangement links TRBV20-1 to TRBJ1-1, with no clear D. Germline assignment: CDR1 DFQATT and CDR2 SNEGSKA (reference sequence). V lost 1 base and J 1 base, leaving 13 bases between the germline ends. The CDR3 extends over 15 amino acids. The CDR3 DNA reads TGCAGTGCTAGAGGTTCACACGTACAGAACACTGAAGCTTTCTTT. Protein: CSARGSHVQNTEAFF.

The chain couples TRBV9 to TRBJ2-7, with 9 bases aligning to TRBD2. Germline CDR1 SGDLS, CDR2 YYNGEE. The CDR3 contains 15 residues. V was clipped by 4 bases and J by 7 bases; unmatched bases: 12. The chain's CDR3 is CASSPRTSESREQYF. In nucleotides, the CDR3 is TGTGCCAGCAGCCCAAGGACTAGCGAATCCCGGGAGCAGTACTTC.

This clonotype was counted between two and nine times. One end of the junction fails to match germline, which may point to a read error. This chain links TRBV9 with TRBJ1-5; D is perhaps TRBD1 (5 bases). The CDR3 has 15 residues. Looked up from germline, CDR1 is SGDLS and CDR2 is YYNGEE. The CDR3 here is CASARGTNGNQPQHF. In nucleotides, the CDR3 is TGTGCCAGCGCAAGGGGAACCAACGGCAATCAGCCTCAGCATTTT.

This chain uses TRBV7-8 with TRBJ2-7; D might be TRBD2 (6 bases). Trimming shortened V by 5 bases and J by 3 bases, and 14 bases separated the two germline ends. The germline gives CDR1 SGHVS, CDR2 FQNEAQ. This CDR3 contains 14 residues. The DNA for the CDR3 is TGTGCCAGCAGCGCAAGTGCTAGCGACTACGAGCAGTACTTC. Residues: CASSASASDYEQYF.

Only one count was recorded for this clonotype. This sequence joins TRBV10-3 and TRBJ1-1; D is unclear. Trimming removed 4 bases at V and 3 bases at J, with 18 bases between. CDR1 ENHRY and CDR2 SYGVKD come from the germline V gene. CDR3 length: 16 amino acids. The DNA of the CDR3 is TGTGCCATCAGTGCCGTTGGACGGGCGAGGGACACTGAAGCTTTCTTT. Amino acid sequence: CAISAVGRARDTEAFF.

The J gene is TRBJ1-2, the V gene TRBV10-3; the D is unclear. This CDR3 has 12 amino acids. V gave up 7 bases and J gave up 8 bases, with 14 bases separating them. Per the germline V gene, CDR1 is ENHRY and CDR2 is SYGVKD. The CDR3 is CAINDGVGGYTF. CDR3 DNA: TGTGCCATCAATGATGGGGTGGGAGGCTACACCTTC.

This chain links TRBV27 with TRBJ1-4; TRBD1 matches 8 bases. V gave up 4 bases and J gave up 7 bases; unmatched junction bases: 14. Germline CDR1 MNHEY, CDR2 SMNVEV (reference sequence). The CDR3 is 17 amino acids. The CDR3 region is CASSSLLQGEGGEKLFF. The CDR3 nucleotides read TGTGCCAGCAGTTCACTTTTACAGGGGGAAGGAGGTGAAAAACTGTTTTTT. The entire variable domain, with the rest obtained from reference TRBV27 and TRBJ1-4, is as follows: EAQVTQNPRYLITVTGKKLTVTCSQNMNHEYMSWYRQDPGLGLRQIYYSMNVEVTDKGDVPEGYKVSRKEKRNFPLILESPSPNQTSLYFCASSSLLQGEGGEKLFFGSGTQLSVL.

V and J are TRBV7-2 and TRBJ1-2; D is unresolved. The CDR3 covers 12 residues. CDR1 SGHTA and CDR2 FQGNSA come from the germline V gene. V lost 2 bases and J lost 8, with 9 bases in between. Here the CDR3 reads CASSLLAEGYTF. Here the CDR3 DNA reads TGTGCCAGCAGCTTATTAGCGGAGGGCTACACCTTC.

The genes are TRBV12-3 or TRBV12-4 and TRBJ2-3; perhaps D is TRBD1 or TRBD2 (6 bases each). The CDR3 has 16 amino acids. The V end lost 8 bases, the J end lost 1 base, and 19 bases lay between the germline ends. Here the CDR3 reads CASLSRGAGGTDTQYF. CDR3 nucleotides: TGTGCCAGCCTCTCAAGGGGGGCTGGGGGCACAGATACGCAGTATTTT.

This clonotype occurred a few times. The gene calls are TRBV27 and TRBJ1-2, with 8 bases that match TRBD1. CDR1 and CDR2 from the germline V gene are MNHEY and SMNVEV (reference sequence). This CDR3 region has 15 residues. V trimming: 6 bases; J trimming: 2 bases; junction bases outside the gene matches: 8. CDR3 amino acids: CASSRTGLWNYGYTF. The DNA for the CDR3 is TGTGCCAGCAGCCGGACAGGGTTATGGAACTATGGCTACACCTTC.

In DNA form, the CDR3 reads TGTGCCAGCAGCCCAAACCTAGTGAGGAATGAGCAGTTCTTC. As protein: CASSPNLVRNEQFF. The gene calls are TRBV11-2 and TRBJ2-1; D gene ambiguous. Trimming shortened V by 5 bases and J by 7 bases, and 15 bases separated the two germline ends. Per germline, CDR1 SGHAT and CDR2 FQNNGV. The CDR3 runs to 14 residues.

In its sample, this clonotype was seen a few times. The chain employs TRBV20-1 and TRBJ1-6; 9 bases align to TRBD1. Looked up from germline, CDR1 is DFQATT and CDR2 is SNEGSKA (reference sequence). The CDR3 totals 14 residues. V lost 6 bases to trimming and J lost 8 bases; unmatched junction nucleotides: 8. The CDR3 region has the DNA TGCAGTGCATGGACAGGGGAGTTGCATTCACCCCTCCACTTT. Its translation is CSAWTGELHSPLHF.